This passage covers 20 T cell receptor beta chains from one sample sequenced in a study of regulatory T cells in long-lasting Graves disease. Researchers made TCR beta libraries by using iRepertoire HTBI primers and running Arm-PCR on CDR3 regions. TCRdb analysed the multiplex PCR reads with MiXCR anew, one entry per CDR3 protein. The table records roughly 360,000 distinct CDR3 sequences, roughly 25% of them present only once. Sample time point: persistent/refractory GD, antithyroid drugs over 5 years with positive TRAb. PBMC-extracted RNA yielded the TCR library. The sample consisted of peripheral blood mononuclear cells (PBMCs), taken when the disease was refractory, from a patient treated with antithyroid drugs. The receptor source for this set is a woman between 40 and 55 years old with Graves disease.

This clonotype was observed at least ten times. The V gene is TRBV2, the J gene TRBJ1-2; D gene unclear. Germline V lookup: CDR1 SNHLY, CDR2 FYNNEI. The V and J ends lost 2 bases and 8 bases respectively, with 9 bases between them. The CDR3 is 12 residues long. The CDR3 DNA reads as TGTGCCAGCAGTGAACGACCAGGAGGCTACACCTTC. Residues: CASSERPGGYTF.

On this clonotype itself: One base away lies a much larger clone, so this may be a sequencing read error. Since no conserved phenylalanine or tryptophan closes the CDR3, a read error is the likely cause. V usage is TRBV6-5 and J usage is TRBJ2-5; D is undetermined. The CDR3 sequence is 16 residues long. V was pared by 2 bases and J by 3 bases, with 16 bases between. Germline V gene sequence: CDR1 MNHEY, CDR2 SVGAGI. The CDR3 nucleotides read TGTGCCAGCAGTTACGGTAGTCCCAGGCTCAAAGAGACCCAGTACTCC. It is translated as CASSYGSPRLKETQYS.

This clonotype was seen only once. The V call is TRBV5-1, the J call TRBJ1-6; TRBD1 is a possible D gene (6 bases). The CDR3 has 17 residues. The ends were cut back, 0 bases at V and 6 bases at J, with 16 bases in the middle. CDR1 is SGHRS, CDR2 YFSETQ, per germline. CDR3 nucleotide sequence: TGCGCCAGCAGCTTGGAGTACCGGGACATCGCTAATTCACCCCTCCACTTT. This encodes CASSLEYRDIANSPLHF. The complete variable domain, with remaining parts taken from reference TRBV5-1 and TRBJ1-6, reads KAGVTQTPRYLIKTRGQQVTLSCSPISGHRSVSWYQQTPGQGLQFLFEYFSETQRNKGNFPGRFSGRQFSNSRSEMNVSTLELGDSALYLCASSLEYRDIANSPLHFGNGTRLTVT.

The chain recombines TRBV20-1 with TRBJ1-2, with unresolved D. Between the trimmed V and J ends, which lost 1 base and 8 bases, there was a span of 11 bases. CDR3 length equals 12 residues. Germline assignment: CDR1 DFQATT and CDR2 SNEGSKA (reference sequence). The CDR3 region is CSARGSERGYTF. The CDR3 DNA is TGCAGTGCTAGAGGGTCGGAAAGGGGCTACACCTTC.

This clonotype was observed a handful of times. The chain uses TRBV5-1 and TRBJ1-2, with D maybe TRBD1 (5 bases). CDR3 length: 12 amino acids. V was trimmed by 1 base and J by 8 bases, leaving 9 bases between them. Germline-derived CDR1 and CDR2 are SGHRS and YFSETQ. In DNA, the CDR3 is TGCGCCAGCAGCTTGTCCGGGGGAGGCTACACCTTC. This translates into CASSLSGGGYTF.

This clonotype was recorded many times. The rearrangement uses TRBV24-1 and TRBJ2-7, with TRBD2 matching over 11 bases. V lost 2 bases, J lost 0 bases, and 11 bases stayed unmatched. Germline V CDR1 and CDR2: KGHDR, SFDVKD. The CDR3 is 19 residues long. The CDR3 DNA follows: TGTGCCACCAGTGATTCGTTATCCGTAGCGGGAGGGCCCTCCTACGAGCAGTACTTC. This sequence encodes CATSDSLSVAGGPSYEQYF.

The chain couples TRBV6-1 to TRBJ2-3; D not certain. V lost 4 bases to trimming and J lost 2 bases, with 13 bases between them. The CDR3 runs 15 residues. The germline gives CDR1 MNHNS, CDR2 SASEGT. This CDR3 is CASSAQDTNTDTQYF. The CDR3 DNA follows: TGTGCCAGCAGTGCTCAAGACACTAACACAGATACGCAGTATTTT.

This clonotype has a handful of counts. The chain carries TRBV13 and TRBJ1-1, with 10 bases aligning to TRBD1. V shed 5 bases, J shed 5 bases, and the junction held 11 bases outside the gene matches. Germline V gene data show CDR1 as PRHDT and CDR2 as FYEKMQ (reference sequence). The CDR3 totals 16 residues. This CDR3 reads CASSLHPGQGYTEAFF. In DNA form, the CDR3 reads TGTGCCAGCAGCCTTCATCCGGGACAGGGGTATACTGAAGCTTTCTTT.

This clonotype was observed a handful of times. The chain joins TRBV5-1 to TRBJ2-3; the D is unclear. The CDR3 covers 16 residues. Germline V gene lookup returns CDR1 SGHRS and CDR2 YFSETQ. V dropped 0 bases and J dropped 0 bases, with 11 bases sitting between them. The CDR3: CASSLGVGSSTDTQYF. The CDR3 DNA is TGCGCCAGCAGCTTGGGGGTCGGATCTAGCACAGATACGCAGTATTTT.

V is TRBV12-3 or TRBV12-4 and J is TRBJ1-3; D gene unclear. V shed 3 bases and J shed 2 bases, with 8 bases lying between them. The CDR3 runs to 14 residues. CDR3 sequence (DNA): TGTGCCAGCAGTTTCAGCTTCGCTGGAAACACCATATATTTT. It specifies CASSFSFAGNTIYF.

This clonotype was picked up many times. The rearrangement links TRBV29-1 to TRBJ2-5, with TRBD1 as a possible D gene (5 bases). CDR3 length: 13 residues. From germline, CDR1 is SQVTM and CDR2 ANQGSEA. V was pared by 5 bases and J by 4 bases, with 14 bases between. CDR3 in amino acids: CSVSGRAVETQYF. The CDR3 DNA follows: TGCAGCGTTTCCGGCAGGGCAGTAGAGACCCAGTACTTC.

Regarding this clonotype: A read error may account for a junction end that differs from germline. The V call is TRBV9, the J call TRBJ1-2, with 7 bases identical to TRBD1. This CDR3 has 12 residues. The germline V gene has CDR1 SGDLS and CDR2 YYNGEE. Here the CDR3 reads CASSLLHGDSSF. CDR3 coding DNA: TGTGCCAGCAGCCTCCTTCACGGGGACAGCTCCTTC. The entire variable domain, with the rest obtained from reference TRBV9 and TRBJ1-2, is as follows: DSGVTQTPKHLITATGQRVTLRCSPRSGDLSVYWYQQSLDQGLQFLIQYYNGEERAKGNILERFSAQQFPDLHSELNLSSLELGDSALYFCASSLLHGDSSFGSGTRLTVV.

About this clonotype itself: With a much larger clone just one base away, this may be a read error. V gene TRBV10-3 combines with J gene TRBJ2-1, with 9 bases identical to TRBD2. The germline gives CDR1 ENHRY, CDR2 SYGVKD. CDR3 length: 15 amino acids. In DNA, the CDR3 is TGTGCCGTCAGTGAGGGCAATAGCGGGAGCTCTGAGCAGTTCTTC. Translated: CAVSEGNSGSSEQFF.

This clonotype was counted at least ten times. The chain has TRBV12-3 or TRBV12-4 and TRBJ2-7; weak D call: TRBD2 (6 bases). The CDR3 has 15 residues. V gave up 3 bases and J gave up 1 base, with 13 bases separating them. The DNA of the CDR3 is TGTGCCAGCAGTTTTGAGGGGAGGTTTTCCTACGAGCAGTACTTC. Amino acid sequence: CASSFEGRFSYEQYF.

The chain is built from TRBV7-9 and TRBJ2-7; D may be TRBD1 (5 bases). CDR3 length equals 14 residues. The germline V gene encodes CDR1 SEHNR and CDR2 FQNEAQ (reference sequence). The V and J ends lost 2 bases and 5 bases respectively, with 13 bases between them. CDR3 in DNA: TGTGCCAGCAGCTTACAGGGAAATGGAAACGAGCAGTACTTC. It translates to CASSLQGNGNEQYF.

This clonotype has more than one count but fewer than ten. This sequence is one base from a far larger clone and is likely a read error. The chain joins TRBV7-9 to TRBJ2-2, with D unresolved. V was cut by 6 bases and J by 3 bases, with 8 bases left in between. The CDR3 extends over 13 amino acids. Germline V gene sequence: CDR1 SEHNR, CDR2 FQNEAQ (reference sequence). This chain's CDR3 is CASSPQDTGELFF. Written as DNA, the CDR3 is TGTGCCAGCAGTCCCCAGGACACCGGGGAGCTGTTTTTT.

This clonotype showed up many times. The chain employs TRBV6-1 and TRBJ1-5, with TRBD1 matching 8 bases. CDR1 is MNHNS, CDR2 SASEGT, per germline. V trimming: 7 bases; J trimming: 4 bases; junction bases outside the gene matches: 6. The CDR3 runs 14 residues. The CDR3 coding sequence is TGTGCCAGCAACGACAGGGGTTGGAATCAGCCCCAGCATTTT. Translation gives CASNDRGWNQPQHF.

J is TRBJ2-2 and V is TRBV19; tentatively, D is TRBD1 (5 bases). V lost 6 bases and J 1 base, leaving 12 bases between the germline ends. This CDR3 is built from 15 residues. The germline V gene encodes CDR1 LNHDA and CDR2 SQIVND (reference sequence). The CDR3 DNA reads as TGTGCCAGTAGCTTGGCGACAGTGAACACCGGGGAGCTGTTTTTT. This gives the protein CASSLATVNTGELFF.

This clonotype was recorded a few times. V gene TRBV6-5 combines with J gene TRBJ1-1, with no clear D. CDR3 size: 16 residues. Germline V gene lookup returns CDR1 MNHEY and CDR2 SVGAGI. With 4 bases removed from V and 2 bases from J, the gap between germline ends came to 17 bases. CDR3 sequence: CASSFPTVFTNTEAFF. CDR3 bases: TGTGCCAGCAGTTTTCCGACGGTGTTTACCAACACTGAAGCTTTCTTT.

This chain uses TRBV18 with TRBJ2-3; D unresolved. The V gene's germline CDR1 is KGHSH and CDR2 LQKENI. The germline V and J ends were trimmed by 1 base and 5 bases, with 10 bases remaining between them. The CDR3 totals 14 residues. CDR3 sequence reads: CASSPRSMEDTQYF. As DNA, the CDR3 is TGTGCCAGCTCACCACGGTCCATGGAAGATACGCAGTATTTT.